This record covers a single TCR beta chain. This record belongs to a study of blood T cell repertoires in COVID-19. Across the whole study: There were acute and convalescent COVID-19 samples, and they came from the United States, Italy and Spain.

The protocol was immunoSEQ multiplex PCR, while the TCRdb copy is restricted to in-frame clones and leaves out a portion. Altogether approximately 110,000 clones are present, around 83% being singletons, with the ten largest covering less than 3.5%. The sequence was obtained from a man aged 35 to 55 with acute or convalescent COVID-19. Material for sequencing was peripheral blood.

The CDR3 DNA sequence: TGTGCCATCAGTGAGCCCGGACAGGGGTTTGTTTCTGGAAACACCATATATTTT. Translating gives CAISEPGQGFVSGNTIYF. The chain recombines TRBV10-3 with TRBJ1-3; 9 bases line up with TRBD1. The CDR3 is 18 amino acids. Germline assignment: CDR1 ENHRY and CDR2 SYGVKD. With V trimmed by 2 bases and J by 1 base, 9 bases remained unmatched.